These T cell receptor beta chains were read from a single sample in a study of cytomegalovirus exposure and HLA in healthy donors. Libraries were prepared by immunoSEQ multiplex PCR; TCRdb keeps only in-frame clonotypes and omits some of them. The sample gives roughly 140,000 clones, over 70% of which show up once; 5.5% to 6% is in the top ten. Source material: PBMCs. These receptors all come from a man aged 30 to 45 in good health and CMV-seropositive. CDR3s leave out the opening cysteine and the closing phenylalanine or tryptophan.

j_call: TRBJ2-4
v_call: TRBV4-3
cdr3_aa: ASSPEGVGGVENIQY

j_call: TRBJ2-3
v_call: TRBV9
cdr3_aa: ASSARLAGGASTDTQY

j_call: TRBJ2-5
v_call: TRBV28
cdr3_aa: ASSLEGPLGSQY

j_call: TRBJ1-1
v_call: TRBV19
cdr3_aa: ASEGTGGHTEAF

j_call: TRBJ1-5
v_call: TRBV28
cdr3_aa: ASSRAGDQPQH

j_call: TRBJ1-1
v_call: TRBV19
cdr3_aa: ASSILGHTEAF

j_call: TRBJ1-2
v_call: TRBV7-9
cdr3_aa: ASSLGAQVNSGYT

j_call: TRBJ1-5
v_call: TRBV18
cdr3_aa: ASSSGQGINQPQH

j_call: TRBJ2-3
v_call: TRBV28
cdr3_aa: ASSPQGSDTQY

j_call: TRBJ2-6
v_call: TRBV9
cdr3_aa: ASSVGQGAYFSTGANGLT

j_call: TRBJ1-1
v_call: TRBV5-1
cdr3_aa: ASILNPGQGVKNTEAF

j_call: TRBJ2-7
v_call: TRBV5-1
cdr3_aa: ASSLVSGSSYEQY

j_call: TRBJ2-7
v_call: TRBV5-1
cdr3_aa: ASSLDSGFEQY

j_call: TRBJ2-3
v_call: TRBV20-1
cdr3_aa: SADRASTQY

j_call: TRBJ2-2
v_call: TRBV10-3
cdr3_aa: ATRGTANTGELF

j_call: TRBJ1-5
v_call: TRBV6-1
cdr3_aa: ASRGTTNQPQH

j_call: TRBJ2-7
v_call: TRBV18
cdr3_aa: ASSQTSGAYEQY